Reported below is one T cell receptor beta chain. How the authors handled the data: Amplification from reference gene primers served as the basis for estimated nucleated cell counts. The assay was immunoSEQ multiplex PCR, and TCRdb's table has in-frame clones only and misses some. The V and J calls and clone size come from that table; D and trimming were worked out from the DNA. The repertoire holds tens of thousands of clones, with approximately 83% as singletons. The data stem from a study of blood T cell repertoires in COVID-19. Trimming pared 1 base from V and 5 bases from J, leaving 14 bases between. Germline values: CDR1 SGHDN, CDR2 FVKESK. The CDR3 has 15 residues.

The rearrangement links TRBV14 to TRBJ1-2; tentatively, D is TRBD1 (6 bases). The sequence derives from a man in his thirties or forties with COVID-19, enrolled during active disease. The sample consisted of peripheral blood. The CDR3 sequence: CASSQGTERGYGYTF. Written as DNA, the CDR3 is TGTGCCAGCAGCCAAGGGACAGAGAGGGGTTATGGCTACACCTTC.